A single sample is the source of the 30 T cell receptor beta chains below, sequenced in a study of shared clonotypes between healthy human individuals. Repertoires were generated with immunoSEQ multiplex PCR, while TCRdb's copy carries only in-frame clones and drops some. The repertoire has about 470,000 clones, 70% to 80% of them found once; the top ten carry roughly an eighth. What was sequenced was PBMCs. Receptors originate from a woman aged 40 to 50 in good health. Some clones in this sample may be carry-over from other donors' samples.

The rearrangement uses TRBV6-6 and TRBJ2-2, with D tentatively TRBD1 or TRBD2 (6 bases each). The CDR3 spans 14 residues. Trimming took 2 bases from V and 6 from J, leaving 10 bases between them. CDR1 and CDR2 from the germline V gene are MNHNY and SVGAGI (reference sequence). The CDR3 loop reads CASSYEGGSGELFF. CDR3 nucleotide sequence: TGTGCCAGCAGTTACGAGGGGGGCTCCGGGGAGCTGTTTTTT.

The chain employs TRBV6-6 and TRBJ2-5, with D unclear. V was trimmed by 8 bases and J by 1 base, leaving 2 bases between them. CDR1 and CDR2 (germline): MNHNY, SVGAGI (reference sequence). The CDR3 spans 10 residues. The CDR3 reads CASGQETQYF. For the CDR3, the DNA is TGTGCCAGCGGCCAAGAGACCCAGTACTTC.

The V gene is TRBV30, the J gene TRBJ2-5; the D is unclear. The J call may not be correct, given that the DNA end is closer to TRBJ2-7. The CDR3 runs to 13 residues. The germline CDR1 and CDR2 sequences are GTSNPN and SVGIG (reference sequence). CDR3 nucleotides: TGTGCCTGGGGCGGACGGGTTACCTACGAGCAGTACTTC. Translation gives CAWGGRVTYEQYF.

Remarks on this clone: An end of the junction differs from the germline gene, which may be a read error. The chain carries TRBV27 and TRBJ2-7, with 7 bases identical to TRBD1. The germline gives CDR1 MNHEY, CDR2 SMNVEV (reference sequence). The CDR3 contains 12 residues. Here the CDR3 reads CASSLMGQHVYF. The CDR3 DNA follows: TGTGCCAGCAGTTTAATGGGACAGCATGTTTATTTC.

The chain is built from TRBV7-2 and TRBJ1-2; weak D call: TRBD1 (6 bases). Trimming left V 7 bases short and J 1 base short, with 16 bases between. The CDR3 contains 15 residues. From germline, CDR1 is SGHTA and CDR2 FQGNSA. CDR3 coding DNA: TGTGCCAGCACCAACCGGGCAGGGGTTAACTATGGCTACACCTTC. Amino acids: CASTNRAGVNYGYTF.

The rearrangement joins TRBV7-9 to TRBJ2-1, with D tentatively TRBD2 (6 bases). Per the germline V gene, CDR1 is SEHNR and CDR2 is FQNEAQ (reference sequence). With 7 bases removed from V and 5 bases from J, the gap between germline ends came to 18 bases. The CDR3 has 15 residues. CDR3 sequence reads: CASMDYSLLHNEQFF. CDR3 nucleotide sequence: TGTGCCAGCATGGACTACTCCCTACTACACAATGAGCAGTTCTTC.

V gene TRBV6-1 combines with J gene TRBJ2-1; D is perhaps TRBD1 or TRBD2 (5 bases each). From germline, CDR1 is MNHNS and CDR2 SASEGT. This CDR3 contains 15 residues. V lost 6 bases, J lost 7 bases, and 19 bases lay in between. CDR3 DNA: TGTGCCAGCAGAGAACCGGGACCCCCCCGGAATGAGCAGTTCTTC. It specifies CASREPGPPRNEQFF.

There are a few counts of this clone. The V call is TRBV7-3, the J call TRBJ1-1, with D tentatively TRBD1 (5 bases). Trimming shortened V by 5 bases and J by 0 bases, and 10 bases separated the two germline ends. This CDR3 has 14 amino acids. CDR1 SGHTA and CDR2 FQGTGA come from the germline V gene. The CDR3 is CASSNDSMNTEAFF. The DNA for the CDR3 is TGTGCCAGCAGCAATGACAGTATGAACACTGAAGCTTTCTTT.

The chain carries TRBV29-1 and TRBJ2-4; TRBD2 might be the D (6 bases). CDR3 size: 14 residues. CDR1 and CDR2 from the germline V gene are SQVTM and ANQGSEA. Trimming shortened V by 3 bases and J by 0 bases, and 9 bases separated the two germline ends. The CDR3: CSVDWGGAKNIQYF. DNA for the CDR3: TGCAGCGTTGATTGGGGAGGAGCCAAAAACATTCAGTACTTC.

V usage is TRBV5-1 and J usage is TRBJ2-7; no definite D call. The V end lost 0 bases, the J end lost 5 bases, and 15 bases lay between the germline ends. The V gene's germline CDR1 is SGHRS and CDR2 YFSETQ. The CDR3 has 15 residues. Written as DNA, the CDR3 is TGCGCCAGCAGCTTGGCCATAGGGTCCTTCCACGAGCAGTACTTC. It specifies CASSLAIGSFHEQYF.

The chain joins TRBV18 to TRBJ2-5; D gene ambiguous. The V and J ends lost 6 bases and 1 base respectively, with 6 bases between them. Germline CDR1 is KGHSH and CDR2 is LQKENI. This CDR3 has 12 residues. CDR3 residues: CASSLSQETQYF. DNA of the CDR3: TGTGCCAGCTCCCTCTCCCAAGAGACCCAGTACTTC.

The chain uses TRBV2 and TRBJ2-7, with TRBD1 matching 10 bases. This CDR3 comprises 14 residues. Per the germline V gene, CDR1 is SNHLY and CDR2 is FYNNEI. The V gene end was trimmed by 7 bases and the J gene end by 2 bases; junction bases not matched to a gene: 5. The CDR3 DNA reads TGTGCCAGCATTCCGGGACAGGGGACCTACGAGCAGTACTTC. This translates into CASIPGQGTYEQYF.

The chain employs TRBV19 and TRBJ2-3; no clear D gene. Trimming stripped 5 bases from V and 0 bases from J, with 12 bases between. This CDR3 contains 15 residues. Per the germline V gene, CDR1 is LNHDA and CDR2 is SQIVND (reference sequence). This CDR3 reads CASSRWTASTDTQYF. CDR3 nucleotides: TGTGCCAGTAGTCGCTGGACGGCTAGCACAGATACGCAGTATTTT.

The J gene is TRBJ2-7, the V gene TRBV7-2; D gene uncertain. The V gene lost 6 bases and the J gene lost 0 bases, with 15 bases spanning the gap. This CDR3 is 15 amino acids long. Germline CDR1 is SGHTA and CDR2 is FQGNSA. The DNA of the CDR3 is TGTGCCAGCAGAGGAGTTGGGCAGCTCTCCTACGAGCAGTACTTC. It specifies CASRGVGQLSYEQYF.

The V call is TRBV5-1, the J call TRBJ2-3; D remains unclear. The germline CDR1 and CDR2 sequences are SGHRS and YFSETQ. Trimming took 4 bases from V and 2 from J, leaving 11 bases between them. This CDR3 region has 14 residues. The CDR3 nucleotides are TGCGCCAGCAGCCCAGCTCGGCCCACAGATACGCAGTATTTT. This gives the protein CASSPARPTDTQYF.

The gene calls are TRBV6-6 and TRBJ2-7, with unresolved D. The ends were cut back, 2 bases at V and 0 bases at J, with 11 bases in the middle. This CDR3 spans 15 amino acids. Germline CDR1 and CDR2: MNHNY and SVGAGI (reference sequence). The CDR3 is CASSYVPGLSYEQYF. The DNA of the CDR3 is TGTGCCAGCAGTTACGTCCCTGGGCTCTCCTACGAGCAGTACTTC.

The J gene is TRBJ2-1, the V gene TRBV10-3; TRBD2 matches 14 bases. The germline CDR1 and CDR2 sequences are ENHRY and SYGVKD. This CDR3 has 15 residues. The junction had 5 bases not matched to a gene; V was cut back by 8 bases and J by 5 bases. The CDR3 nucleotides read TGTGCCATCGGGACTAGCGGGAGTAGGGACAATGAGCAGTTCTTC. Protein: CAIGTSGSRDNEQFF.

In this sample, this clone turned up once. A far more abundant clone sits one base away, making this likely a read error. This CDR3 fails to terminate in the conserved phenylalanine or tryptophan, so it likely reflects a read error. This CDR3 is CAWSVHRAAFL. CDR3 bases: TGTGCCTGGAGTGTACACAGGGCCGCTTTCCTT. The chain uses TRBV30 and TRBJ1-1; D might be TRBD1 (6 bases). V lost 0 bases, J lost 11 bases, and 10 bases lay in between. CDR3 size: 11 residues. CDR1 is GTSNPN, CDR2 SVGIG, per germline (reference sequence).

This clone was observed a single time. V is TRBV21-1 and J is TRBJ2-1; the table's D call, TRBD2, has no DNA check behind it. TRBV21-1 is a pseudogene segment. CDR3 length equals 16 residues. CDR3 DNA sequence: TGTGCCAGCAGCCGAGGTAGCGGGAGCTCGCCTTGTGAGCAGTTCTTC. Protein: CASSRGSGSSPCEQFF.

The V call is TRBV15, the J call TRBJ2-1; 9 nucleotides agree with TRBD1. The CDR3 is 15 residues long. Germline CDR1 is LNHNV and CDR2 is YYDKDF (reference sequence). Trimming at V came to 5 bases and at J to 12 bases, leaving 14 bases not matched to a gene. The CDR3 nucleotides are TGTGCCACCAGCGGGGACAGGGTCCCGCCCGGGGGGCAGTTCTTC. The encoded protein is CATSGDRVPPGGQFF.

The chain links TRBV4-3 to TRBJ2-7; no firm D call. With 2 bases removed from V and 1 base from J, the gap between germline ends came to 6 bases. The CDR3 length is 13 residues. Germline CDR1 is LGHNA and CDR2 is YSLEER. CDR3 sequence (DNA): TGCGCCAGCAGCCAATACGAATCCTACGAGCAGTACTTC. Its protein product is CASSQYESYEQYF.

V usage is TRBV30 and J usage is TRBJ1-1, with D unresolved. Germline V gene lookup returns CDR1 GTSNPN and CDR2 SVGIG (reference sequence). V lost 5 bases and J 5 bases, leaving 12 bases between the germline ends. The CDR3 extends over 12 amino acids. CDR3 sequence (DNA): TGTGCCTGGGAAGAAATAGAGACTGAAGCTTTCTTT. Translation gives CAWEEIETEAFF.

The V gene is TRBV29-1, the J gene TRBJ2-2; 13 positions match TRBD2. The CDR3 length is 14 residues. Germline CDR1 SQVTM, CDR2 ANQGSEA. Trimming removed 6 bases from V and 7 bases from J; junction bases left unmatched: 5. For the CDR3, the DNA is TGCAGCGTCGGCGGACTAGCGGGGGTCGGGGAGCTGTTTTTT. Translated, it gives CSVGGLAGVGELFF.

Here the CDR3 reads CATFPAWEPQFANTGELFF. The CDR3 DNA is TGTGCCACCTTTCCGGCGTGGGAGCCCCAGTTCGCGAACACCGGGGAGCTGTTTTTT. The chain employs TRBV27 and TRBJ2-2; possibly TRBD2 for D (5 bases). V lost 10 bases and J lost 0, with 27 bases in between. The CDR3 is 19 amino acids. Germline V CDR1 and CDR2: MNHEY, SMNVEV (reference sequence).

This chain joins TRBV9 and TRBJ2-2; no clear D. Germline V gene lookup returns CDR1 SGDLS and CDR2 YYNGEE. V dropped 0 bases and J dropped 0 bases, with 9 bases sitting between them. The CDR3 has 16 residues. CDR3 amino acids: CASSVGSRTNTGELFF. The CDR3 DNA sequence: TGTGCCAGCAGCGTAGGATCGAGGACGAACACCGGGGAGCTGTTTTTT. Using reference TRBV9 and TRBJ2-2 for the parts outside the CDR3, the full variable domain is DSGVTQTPKHLITATGQRVTLRCSPRSGDLSVYWYQQSLDQGLQFLIQYYNGEERAKGNILERFSAQQFPDLHSELNLSSLELGDSALYFCASSVGSRTNTGELFFGEGSRLTVL.

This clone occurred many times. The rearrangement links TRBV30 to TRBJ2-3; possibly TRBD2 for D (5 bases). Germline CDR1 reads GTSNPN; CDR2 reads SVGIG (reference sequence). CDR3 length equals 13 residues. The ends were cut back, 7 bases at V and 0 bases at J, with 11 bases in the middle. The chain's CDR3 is CALEAPSTDTQYF. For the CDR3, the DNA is TGTGCCTTGGAGGCCCCTAGCACAGATACGCAGTATTTT.

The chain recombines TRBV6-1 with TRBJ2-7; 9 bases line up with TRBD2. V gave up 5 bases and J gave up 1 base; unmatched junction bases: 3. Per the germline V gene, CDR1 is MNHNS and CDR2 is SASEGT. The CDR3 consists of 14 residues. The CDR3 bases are TGTGCCAGCAGTCCTAGCGGGAAATCCTACGAGCAGTACTTC. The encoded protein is CASSPSGKSYEQYF.

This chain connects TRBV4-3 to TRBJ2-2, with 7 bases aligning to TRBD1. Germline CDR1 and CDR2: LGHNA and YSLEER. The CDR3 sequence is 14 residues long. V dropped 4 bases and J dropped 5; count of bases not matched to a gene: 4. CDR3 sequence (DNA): TGCGCCAGCAGCCGTGACAGGGTTACCGGGGAGCTGTTTTTT. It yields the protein CASSRDRVTGELFF.

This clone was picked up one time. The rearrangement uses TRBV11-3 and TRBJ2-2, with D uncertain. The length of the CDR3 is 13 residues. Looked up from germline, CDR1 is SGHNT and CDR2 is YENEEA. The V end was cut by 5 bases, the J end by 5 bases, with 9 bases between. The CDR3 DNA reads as TGTGCCAGCAGCCCGGAAGCTACCGGGGAGCTGTTTTTT. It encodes CASSPEATGELFF.

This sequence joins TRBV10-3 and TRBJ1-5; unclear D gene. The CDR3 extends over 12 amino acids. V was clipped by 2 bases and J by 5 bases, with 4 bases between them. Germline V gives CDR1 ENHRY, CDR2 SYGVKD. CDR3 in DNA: TGTGCCATCAGTGAGGAGGATCAGCCCCAGCATTTT. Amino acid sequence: CAISEEDQPQHF.